These 6 T cell receptor beta chains were all obtained from the same sample, sequenced in a study of pediatric ulcerative colitis. Data came from immunoSEQ multiplex PCR; TCRdb stores just in-frame clones and leaves some out. This table holds 50,000 to 65,000 clones, about nine tenths found once. The sequenced material came from blood. Receptors originate from a boy aged 5-17 years with severe ulcerative colitis.

The chain has TRBV14 and TRBJ2-1; D possibly corresponds to TRBD2 (5 bases). Trimming cost V 4 bases and J 4 bases, with 11 bases left between them. Germline V lookup: CDR1 SGHDN, CDR2 FVKESK. The CDR3 consists of 14 residues. The CDR3 DNA sequence: TGTGCCAGCAGCCCGGCGGGCAGTTACAATGAGCAGTTCTTC. This gives the protein CASSPAGSYNEQFF.

The chain links TRBV2 to TRBJ1-1; 7 nucleotides align to TRBD1. CDR3 length: 14 residues. Germline V lookup: CDR1 SNHLY, CDR2 FYNNEI. V was clipped by 6 bases and J by 0 bases; unmatched bases: 4. CDR3 nucleotides: TGTGCCAGCAGAGAACAGGGGATGAACACTGAAGCTTTCTTT. This encodes CASREQGMNTEAFF.

This clone appeared once. The V call is TRBV25-1, the J call TRBJ2-1, with D unresolved. The CDR3 has 12 residues. Trimming cost V 10 bases and J 5 bases, with 12 bases left between them. Germline lookup yields CDR1 MGHDK and CDR2 SYGVNS. CDR3 nucleotides: TGTGCCACCAGGACGGCCAACAATGAGCAGTTCTTC. This codes for CATRTANNEQFF.

The chain links TRBV28 to TRBJ1-5; a possible D gene is TRBD1 (5 bases). The CDR3 is made up of 14 amino acids. Germline-derived CDR1 and CDR2 are MDHEN and SYDVKM. V was trimmed by 5 bases and J by 6 bases, leaving 14 bases between them. In nucleotides, the CDR3 is TGTGCCAGCAGTAACGGGGGTAAAGGTCAGCCCCAGCATTTT. It yields the protein CASSNGGKGQPQHF.

This chain uses TRBV18 with TRBJ2-2; no definite D call. The germline V gene has CDR1 KGHSH and CDR2 LQKENI. V was cut by 3 bases and J by 1 base, with 6 bases left in between. This CDR3 is 14 amino acids long. CDR3 sequence: CASSPNRNTGELFF. Here the CDR3 DNA reads TGTGCCAGCTCACCGAACAGGAACACCGGGGAGCTGTTTTTT. Together with reference TRBV18 and TRBJ2-2, the CDR3 gives the full variable domain: NAGVMQNPRHLVRRRGQEARLRCSPMKGHSHVYWYRQLPEEGLKFMVYLQKENIIDESGMPKERFSAEFPKEGPSILRIQQVVRGDSAAYFCASSPNRNTGELFFGEGSRLTVL.

V gene TRBV2 combines with J gene TRBJ2-1; unclear D gene. The length of the CDR3 is 13 residues. V shed 7 bases and J shed 8 bases, with 15 bases lying between them. Germline V gives CDR1 SNHLY, CDR2 FYNNEI. The DNA of the CDR3 is TGTGCCAGCACTTTCTCTCAGGTAGATGAGCAGTTCTTC. Protein product: CASTFSQVDEQFF.